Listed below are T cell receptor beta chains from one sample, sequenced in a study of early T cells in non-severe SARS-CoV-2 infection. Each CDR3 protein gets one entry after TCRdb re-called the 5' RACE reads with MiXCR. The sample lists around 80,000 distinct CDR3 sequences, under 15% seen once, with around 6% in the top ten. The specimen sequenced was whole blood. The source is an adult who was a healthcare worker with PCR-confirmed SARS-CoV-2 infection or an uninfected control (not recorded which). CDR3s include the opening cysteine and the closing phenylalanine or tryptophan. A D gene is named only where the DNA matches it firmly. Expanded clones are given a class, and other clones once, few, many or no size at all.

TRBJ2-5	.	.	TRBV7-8	CASSSGTGSQETQYF	TGTGCCAGCAGCTCCGGGACTGGAAGCCAAGAGACCCAGTACTTC
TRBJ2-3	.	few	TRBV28	CASSTLRQASGTDTQYF	TGTGCCAGCAGCACCCTCAGACAGGCATCAGGCACAGATACGCAGTATTTT
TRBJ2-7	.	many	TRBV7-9	CASSLDKGTWYEQYF	TGTGCCAGCAGCTTAGATAAGGGCACTTGGTACGAGCAGTACTTC
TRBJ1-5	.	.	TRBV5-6	CASNPVVRAQHF	TGTGCCAGCAACCCGGTGGTGAGGGCCCAGCATTTT
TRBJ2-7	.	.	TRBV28	CASSRTASYEQYF	TGTGCCAGCAGTCGGACAGCCTCCTACGAGCAGTACTTC
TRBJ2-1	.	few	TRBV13	CASSLGLGVPQFF	TGTGCCAGCAGCTTAGGCCTGGGAGTGCCCCAATTCTTC
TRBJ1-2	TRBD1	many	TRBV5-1	CASSLRGQDYGYTF	TGCGCCAGCAGCTTGCGCGGACAGGATTATGGCTACACCTTC
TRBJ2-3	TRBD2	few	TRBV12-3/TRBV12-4	CASRSGTRTDTQYF	TGTGCCAGCAGGAGCGGGACCCGCACAGATACGCAGTATTTT
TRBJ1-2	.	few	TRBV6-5	CASSYAAGGEDTF	TGTGCCAGCAGTTACGCGGCTGGGGGCGAGGACACCTTC
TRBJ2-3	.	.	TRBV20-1	CSAIKTTDTQYF	TGCAGTGCTATAAAGACGACAGATACGCAGTATTTT
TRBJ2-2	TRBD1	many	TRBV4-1	CASSQVIGTVTPGELFF	TGCGCCAGCAGCCAAGTAATTGGGACAGTAACGCCGGGGGAGCTGTTTTTT
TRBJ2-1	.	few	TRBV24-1	CATSPGGSYNEQFF	TGTGCCACCAGTCCGGGCGGGTCCTACAATGAGCAGTTCTTC